What follows are 26 T cell receptor beta chains derived from one specimen sequenced in a study of shared clonotypes between healthy human individuals (TCRdb year 2020). CD8 naive samples were obtained by positive selection for CCR7 among CD45RO-negative cells, yielding a CD45RA+CCR7+ population from which TemRA cells were excluded. Library prep was done by the immunoSEQ multiplex PCR assay. The source is immuneACCESS, and TCRdb retained only in-frame sequences with V and J called. Part of the clones is not carried over; for the studies checked, unresolved V genes explain less than half of this, and the remainder is unexplained. Across this sample there are about 2.1 million clones, with about 93% seen only once. The ten largest clonotypes hold around 1.8% of the sample. The sequencing sample was made of naive CD8+ T cells from PBMCs. The cell subset or site label on this specimen signifies: CD45RA+CCR7+. Source of these receptors: a man younger than 30 in good health. Some clones in this sample may be carry-over from other donors' samples.

The J gene is TRBJ1-3, the V gene TRBV9; the D is unclear. This CDR3 contains 15 residues. Germline CDR1 reads SGDLS; CDR2 reads YYNGEE. Trimming cost V 3 bases and J 4 bases, with 14 bases left between them. CDR3 coding DNA: TGTGCCAGCAGCGCCTTCGGGTCGCTCGGAAACACCATATATTTT. It encodes CASSAFGSLGNTIYF.

This clone came up once. This chain connects TRBV6-1 to TRBJ2-1; D not resolved. The V end lost 9 bases, the J end lost 0 bases, and 12 bases lay between the germline ends. The CDR3 loop spans 14 amino acids. The germline CDR1 and CDR2 sequences are MNHNS and SASEGT. The CDR3 DNA reads as TGTGCCAGTACGGGCCTGTCCTCCTACAATGAGCAGTTCTTC. The encoded protein is CASTGLSSYNEQFF.

This chain connects TRBV27 to TRBJ1-5; TRBD1 matches 7 bases. Unmatched junction bases numbered 11, after V lost 6 bases and J lost 3 bases. This CDR3 comprises 16 residues. The germline V gene has CDR1 MNHEY and CDR2 SMNVEV (reference sequence). In DNA form, the CDR3 reads TGTGCCAGCAGGAAACTCCGGACAGGCTACAATCAGCCCCAGCATTTT. Protein: CASRKLRTGYNQPQHF.

The V gene is TRBV28, the J gene TRBJ1-1, with 8 bases aligning to TRBD1. The CDR3 length is 15 residues. Germline assignment: CDR1 MDHEN and CDR2 SYDVKM. With 1 base clipped from V and 6 bases from J, the junction kept 7 bases outside the gene matches. The CDR3 protein is CASSLLQGALAEAFF. The CDR3 coding sequence is TGTGCCAGCAGTTTATTGCAGGGGGCGTTGGCTGAAGCTTTCTTT.

Of note for this clone: The sample carries other DNA sequences with the same CDR3. V usage is TRBV19 and J usage is TRBJ2-7; D gene unclear. The CDR3 extends over 12 amino acids. V shed 3 bases and J shed 4 bases, with 7 bases lying between them. The germline V gene has CDR1 LNHDA and CDR2 SQIVND (reference sequence). The CDR3 region is CASSIWGYEQYF. In DNA, the CDR3 is TGTGCCAGTAGTATCTGGGGTTACGAGCAGTACTTC.

For this clone: At the DNA level, this CDR3 is encoded by other sequences in the same sample as well. This chain joins TRBV5-1 and TRBJ1-2; D is unresolved. The ends were cut back, 4 bases at V and 5 bases at J, with 9 bases in the middle. The CDR3 length is 12 residues. CDR1 and CDR2 (germline): SGHRS, YFSETQ. As DNA, the CDR3 is TGCGCCAGCAGCCTGGGATCATATGGCTACACCTTC. Translation: CASSLGSYGYTF.

V is TRBV10-3 and J is TRBJ2-7; 11 bases are a match to TRBD2. The CDR3 is 13 amino acids. Germline CDR1 ENHRY, CDR2 SYGVKD. V was pared by 6 bases and J by 5 bases, with 3 bases of the junction left unmatched. The CDR3 DNA reads as TGTGCCATCAGCTCGACTAGCGGGAACGAGCAGTACTTC. Amino acids: CAISSTSGNEQYF.

V usage is TRBV23-1 and J usage is TRBJ1-2, with TRBD1 identical over 11 bases. TRBV23-1 is given ORF status, its function remaining uncertain. Losses at the gene ends were 11 bases for V and 2 bases for J; bases not matched to a gene: 25. The CDR3 totals 20 residues. The CDR3 DNA reads as TGCGCCGTTGGTCAAAGAAGTCGGGTATCGGGACAGGGGGTAAACTATGGCTACACCTTC. Its translation is CAVGQRSRVSGQGVNYGYTF.

Regarding this clone: The same CDR3 also results from other DNA sequences found in this sample. V usage is TRBV11-2 and J usage is TRBJ2-7; TRBD2 matches 10 bases. CDR1 SGHAT and CDR2 FQNNGV come from the germline V gene. J lost 3 bases, V lost 1 base, and 3 bases had no gene match. This CDR3 has 15 amino acids. The CDR3 reads CASSLGTSGIYEQYF. The CDR3 DNA sequence: TGTGCCAGCAGCTTAGGGACTAGCGGAATCTACGAGCAGTACTTC.

This clone has just a few counts. The identical CDR3 is also encoded by other nucleotide sequences in the sample. This chain links TRBV30 with TRBJ1-1; D uncertain. V was cut by 0 bases and J by 7 bases, with 6 bases left in between. CDR1 GTSNPN and CDR2 SVGIG come from the germline V gene (reference sequence). The CDR3 contains 11 residues. CDR3 in DNA: TGTGCCTGGAGTGTAGGTTTTGAAGCTTTCTTT. It specifies CAWSVGFEAFF.

This sequence joins TRBV5-6 and TRBJ1-2, with D perhaps TRBD1 (6 bases). CDR3 length equals 14 residues. V lost 1 base and J 3 bases, leaving 10 bases between the germline ends. Germline CDR1 is SGHDT and CDR2 is YYEEEE. The CDR3: CASSLSGEYYGYTF. The CDR3 nucleotides read TGTGCCAGCAGCTTGTCAGGGGAATACTATGGCTACACCTTC.

The DNA of the CDR3 is TGCAGCGTTATCCAGGGACCCCTATACGAGCAGTACTTC. Protein product: CSVIQGPLYEQYF. The gene calls are TRBV29-1 and TRBJ2-7; the D gene could be TRBD1 or TRBD2 (5 bases each). The CDR3 spans 13 residues. Per the germline V gene, CDR1 is SQVTM and CDR2 is ANQGSEA. V was clipped by 5 bases and J by 4 bases, with 15 bases between them.

This clone was counted once. The CDR3 here is CASSPAPDRGNGELFF. CDR3 DNA sequence: TGTGCCAGCAGCCCGGCCCCGGACAGGGGTAACGGGGAGCTGTTTTTT. V is TRBV7-6 and J is TRBJ2-2, with 9 bases lining up with TRBD1. The CDR3 runs 16 residues. The ends lost 5 bases at V and 7 bases at J; junction bases unmatched: 11. CDR1 is SGHVS, CDR2 FNYEAQ, per germline.

This chain uses TRBV6-5 with TRBJ1-1; D not certain. CDR3 length equals 14 residues. V was trimmed by 6 bases and J by 5 bases, leaving 16 bases between them. Germline assignment: CDR1 MNHEY and CDR2 SVGAGI. CDR3 sequence: CASSPVPGMTEAFF. As DNA, the CDR3 is TGTGCCAGCAGCCCAGTCCCCGGAATGACTGAAGCTTTCTTT.

The CDR3 bases are TGTGCCAGCAGTCCCGGGACTAGCGGGAGGGGTGATACGCAGTATTTT. This translates into CASSPGTSGRGDTQYF. V usage is TRBV27 and J usage is TRBJ2-3, with 16 bases lining up with TRBD2. The CDR3 is 16 residues long. Losses at the gene ends were 5 bases for V and 6 bases for J; bases not matched to a gene: 5. Germline V lookup: CDR1 MNHEY, CDR2 SMNVEV (reference sequence).

The rearrangement links TRBV6-7 to TRBJ2-7, with D uncertain. TRBV6-7 falls under the ORF class, with uncertain function. V lost 2 bases and J 1 base, leaving 24 bases between the germline ends. The length of the CDR3 is 19 residues. Written as DNA, the CDR3 is TGTGCCAGCAGTTACCAACTAATTATAATACACGACCCGTCCTACGAGCAGTACTTC. It specifies CASSYQLIIIHDPSYEQYF.

The genes are TRBV15 and TRBJ2-5; TRBD1 is a possible D gene (6 bases). V lost 6 bases to trimming and J lost 7 bases, with 12 bases between them. The germline gives CDR1 LNHNV, CDR2 YYDKDF (reference sequence). The CDR3 totals 12 residues. This CDR3 is CATRGAGATQYF. The CDR3 DNA sequence: TGTGCCACCAGAGGGGCAGGGGCGACCCAGTACTTC. Supplemented by reference TRBV15 and TRBJ2-5, the full variable domain reads DAMVIQNPRYQVTQFGKPVTLSCSQTLNHNVMYWYQQKSSQAPKLLFHYYDKDFNNEADTPDNFQSRRPNTSFCFLDIRSPGLGDTAMYLCATRGAGATQYFGPGTRLLVL.

CDR3 sequence (DNA): TGTGCCTGGACCCCCGGGACAGTCACCTATGGCTACACCTTC. The encoded protein is CAWTPGTVTYGYTF. The J gene is TRBJ1-2, the V gene TRBV30; 7 bases fit TRBD1. This CDR3 is built from 14 residues. Germline lookup yields CDR1 GTSNPN and CDR2 SVGIG (reference sequence). J lost 4 bases, V lost 4 bases, and 9 bases had no gene match. The entire variable domain, with the rest obtained from reference TRBV30 and TRBJ1-2, is as follows: SQTIHQWPATLVQPVGSPLSLECTVEGTSNPNLYWYRQAAGRGLQLLFYSVGIGQISSEVPQNLSASRPQDRQFILSSKKLLLSDSGFYLCAWTPGTVTYGYTFGSGTRLTVV.

This clone has a single count. The rearrangement links TRBV10-2 to TRBJ2-4; D could derive from TRBD1 or TRBD2 (5 bases each). Germline values: CDR1 WSHSY, CDR2 SAAADI. V shed 9 bases and J shed 7 bases, with 16 bases lying between them. The CDR3 has 13 amino acids. CDR3 nucleotide sequence: TGCGCCAGTGCTGACGGGGCCTTTAACATTCAGTACTTC. Residues: CASADGAFNIQYF.

V usage is TRBV25-1 and J usage is TRBJ2-7; 9 bases fit TRBD1. The CDR3 covers 14 residues. CDR1 is MGHDK, CDR2 SYGVNS, per germline. The V and J ends lost 3 bases and 5 bases, in that order; junction bases with no gene match: 5. The CDR3 sequence: CASSDRQGVDEQYF. CDR3 nucleotides: TGTGCCAGCAGTGATAGACAGGGGGTCGACGAGCAGTACTTC.

CDR3 sequence (DNA): TGTGCCAGCAGCGACCGACAGGGGACGGGGGGAAACACCATATATTTT. Protein: CASSDRQGTGGNTIYF. This chain joins TRBV13 and TRBJ1-3; 8 positions agree with TRBD1. Germline V gene data show CDR1 as PRHDT and CDR2 as FYEKMQ (reference sequence). Losses at the gene ends were 5 bases for V and 4 bases for J; bases not matched to a gene: 10. The CDR3 totals 16 residues.

V is TRBV27 and J is TRBJ2-3, with 7 bases aligning to TRBD2. V lost 2 bases, J lost 4 bases, and 15 bases stayed unmatched. The V gene's germline CDR1 is MNHEY and CDR2 SMNVEV (reference sequence). This CDR3 spans 18 amino acids. The CDR3 sequence is CASSLNPLSGTRADTQYF. The CDR3 nucleotides read TGTGCCAGCAGTTTAAACCCCCTCAGCGGGACTCGAGCAGATACGCAGTATTTT.

The V call is TRBV11-2, the J call TRBJ1-1; D not resolved. Trimming shortened V by 2 bases and J by 4 bases, and 5 bases separated the two germline ends. This CDR3 contains 12 residues. Germline V gene lookup returns CDR1 SGHAT and CDR2 FQNNGV. The CDR3 DNA is TGTGCCAGCAGCTTATTATCCACTGAAGCTTTCTTT. Its translation is CASSLLSTEAFF.

CDR3 protein: CASSVGTETSGANVLTF. Here the CDR3 DNA reads TGTGCCAGCAGCGTGGGGACAGAGACCTCTGGGGCCAACGTCCTGACTTTC. This sequence joins TRBV9 and TRBJ2-6; 7 bases match TRBD1. Trimming at V came to 2 bases and at J to 0 bases, leaving 5 bases not matched to a gene. CDR3 size: 17 residues. The germline V gene has CDR1 SGDLS and CDR2 YYNGEE.

The rearrangement joins TRBV6-5 to TRBJ1-1, with D perhaps matching TRBD1 (5 bases). The germline V and J ends were trimmed by 4 bases and 1 base, with 10 bases remaining between them. The CDR3 consists of 14 residues. The germline gives CDR1 MNHEY, CDR2 SVGAGI. CDR3 DNA sequence: TGTGCCAGCAGTTTATGGGACGGGAACACTGAAGCTTTCTTT. Translated: CASSLWDGNTEAFF.

The chain couples TRBV7-8 to TRBJ2-1; tentative D call: TRBD2 (5 bases). The V gene's germline CDR1 is SGHVS and CDR2 FQNEAQ. V lost 5 bases, J lost 6 bases, and 23 bases lay in between. The CDR3 loop spans 17 amino acids. The CDR3 DNA follows: TGTGCCAGCAGCCACCTAGCTTCCGGCGAGCTACGCAATGAGCAGTTCTTC. This gives the protein CASSHLASGELRNEQFF.